This T cell receptor beta chain came from a study of tumour-infiltrating T cells in Burkitt lymphoma. About the study: Repertoire clonality predicted overall and progression-free survival.

Comment on this clone: The identical CDR3 is also encoded by other nucleotide sequences in the sample.

Germline-derived CDR1 and CDR2 are LNHNV and YYDKDF (reference sequence). Between the trimmed V and J ends, which lost 0 bases and 5 bases, there was a span of 19 bases. The CDR3 totals 17 residues. Using immunoSEQ multiplex PCR, the repertoire was profiled, and TCRdb retains in-frame clones only, with some absent. The sample records 2,000 to 3,000 clones, over 75% being singletons. J is TRBJ1-2 and V is TRBV15; a weak D match, TRBD1 (5 bases). This clonotype was sampled from a human donor with diffuse large B-cell lymphoma. Sequences were obtained from tumor tissue. The CDR3 region is CATSRDRYRIVNYGYTF. CDR3 DNA: TGTGCCACCAGCAGAGACCGGTACAGGATAGTTAATTATGGCTACACCTTC.